This passage covers 11 T cell receptor beta chains from one sample sequenced in a study of T cell clonality in common variable immunodeficiency. Study-level findings and limits: Common variable immunodeficiency TCR beta sequences reportedly had fewer deletions and N-nucleotide insertions.

For these TCRs, the target antigens are not known. The table came from immunoSEQ multiplex PCR; TCRdb's copy has only in-frame clones and leaves some out. The sample contains more than 30,000 clones, none of them singletons. Sequencing input: peripheral blood mononuclear cells. Receptors originate from a human donor with common variable immunodeficiency.

This clone appeared many times. The CDR3 end lies 3 residues beyond the end of the read and is filled in from the germline J gene. The rearrangement joins TRBV4-1 to TRBJ2-3; D uncertain. The CDR3 extends over 13 amino acids. The germline V gene encodes CDR1 MGHRA and CDR2 YSYEKL. V gave up 0 bases and J gave up 6 bases, with 7 bases separating them. The chain's CDR3 is CASSQDTVDTQYF. The covered CDR3 bases are TGCGCCAGCAGCCAAGATACGGTGGATACG.

Concerning this clone: The read terminates 3 residues ahead of where the CDR3 ends, so the germline J gene completes it. The chain is built from TRBV6-2 or TRBV6-3 and TRBJ1-3; D gene ambiguous. CDR1 and CDR2 (germline): MNHEY, SVGEGT. With 7 bases removed from V and 0 bases from J, the gap between germline ends came to 7 bases. This CDR3 has 13 amino acids. The covered CDR3 bases are TGTGCCAGCACCAGGCTCTCTGGAAACACC. This sequence encodes CASTRLSGNT. In full, the CDR3 reads CASTRLSGNTIYF.

Of note for this clone: The read ends 3 residues early relative to the CDR3; the germline J gene fills the gap. The gene calls are TRBV6-2 or TRBV6-3 and TRBJ1-5, with TRBD1 matching 7 bases. V dropped 1 base and J dropped 1; count of bases not matched to a gene: 4. The CDR3 runs 16 residues. Germline CDR1 MNHEY, CDR2 SVGEGT. This CDR3 reads CASSYFRGFSNQPQHF. The CDR3 bases that were read are TGTGCCAGCAGTTACTTCAGGGGGTTCAGCAATCAGCCC.

This clone was found many times. The read terminates 3 residues before the CDR3 end, so the remaining end is supplied by the germline J gene. The chain links TRBV20-1 to TRBJ1-2, with TRBD1 matching over 8 bases. CDR3 length: 13 residues. Germline V CDR1 and CDR2: DFQATT, SNEGSKA (reference sequence). V shed 3 bases and J 7 bases; nucleotides not matched to a gene: 7. The CDR3 region is CSASMQGAFGYTF. The covered CDR3 bases are TGCAGTGCTAGTATGCAGGGGGCCTTTGGC.

Only a few counts were recorded for this clone. The read ends 3 residues before the CDR3 terminus; that terminus is restored from the germline J gene. This sequence joins TRBV20-1 and TRBJ1-6; 8 bases align to TRBD1. The CDR3 spans 17 residues. V shed 1 base and J 8 bases; nucleotides not matched to a gene: 13. Germline V gene lookup returns CDR1 DFQATT and CDR2 SNEGSKA (reference sequence). CDR3 DNA, as far as it was read: TGCAGTGCTAGAGCTAATCTCGGACAGGGAGGCGATTCACCC. It codes for CSARANLGQGGDSP. The complete CDR3 sequence is CSARANLGQGGDSPLHF.

This clone occurred a few times. The chain's CDR3 is CASSLGAGATDTQYF. The sequenced part of the CDR3 DNA is TGTGCCAGCAGCTTAGGGGCAGGGGCTACAGATACG. V and J are TRBV11-3 and TRBJ2-3; possibly TRBD1 for D (6 bases). The read ends 3 residues early relative to the CDR3; the germline J gene fills the gap. In germline, CDR1 is SGHNT, CDR2 YENEEA. CDR3 size: 15 residues. V was trimmed by 1 base and J by 3 bases, leaving 11 bases between them.

This clone turned up a few times. The observed sequence ends 3 residues before the CDR3 terminus, with the missing tail filled in from the germline J gene. The chain employs TRBV30 and TRBJ1-6, with 8 bases identical to TRBD1. This CDR3 contains 15 residues. CDR1 is GTSNPN and CDR2 is SVGIG in the germline V gene (reference sequence). The V segment lost 5 bases and the J segment 7 bases; nucleotides outside the gene matches: 10. The CDR3 bases that were read are TGTGCCTGGGAAAGGGACAGGACCACCAATTCACCC. It translates to CAWERDRTTNSP. The full CDR3 reads CAWERDRTTNSPLHF.

This clone was observed at least ten times. The CDR3 spells CASSQTSSGTDTQYF. The CDR3 DNA, read in part, is TGTGCCAGCAGCCAGACTAGTAGTGGCACAGATACG. The chain has TRBV7-8 and TRBJ2-3, with D possibly TRBD2 on 6 matching bases. The observed sequence ends 3 residues before the CDR3 terminus, with the missing tail filled in from the germline J gene. V was pared by 5 bases and J by 1 base, with 13 bases between. The V gene's germline CDR1 is SGHVS and CDR2 FQNEAQ. This CDR3 comprises 15 residues.

This clone was detected only a few times. Sequencing ends 3 residues short of the CDR3 end; the germline J gene provides the rest. The V and J genes are TRBV18 and TRBJ1-6, with 7 bases matching TRBD1. This CDR3 spans 14 amino acids. Unmatched junction bases numbered 5, after V lost 3 bases and J lost 9 bases. CDR1 is KGHSH and CDR2 is LQKENI in the germline V gene. Here the CDR3 reads CASSPDRDASPLHF. CDR3 bases read: TGTGCCAGCTCACCCGACAGGGACGCTTCACCC.

This clone has more than one count but fewer than ten. The read comes to an end 3 residues before the CDR3 does, leaving the germline J gene to fill in the end. The chain couples TRBV6-2 or TRBV6-3 to TRBJ2-3; TRBD2 matches at 10 bases. Germline values: CDR1 MNHEY, CDR2 SVGEGT. J lost 2 bases, V lost 11 bases, and 4 bases had no gene match. CDR3 length: 13 amino acids. The CDR3 DNA, read in part, is TGTGCCTGTAGCGGGGGGTACACAGATACG. Its translation: CACSGGYTDT. The CDR3 reads in full as CACSGGYTDTQYF.

Concerning this clone: The junction differs from germline at one of its ends, possibly a read error. The CDR3 goes on 3 residues after the read ends, and that part is filled in from the germline J gene. The chain is built from TRBV6-2 or TRBV6-3 and TRBJ2-5; TRBD1 agrees at 7 bases. The CDR3 contains 14 residues. Germline V CDR1 and CDR2: MNHEY, SVGEGT. The sequenced CDR3 bases are TGTGCCAGCCGTTACAGGGGATTCTCAGAGACC. This sequence encodes CASRYRGFSET. The full-length CDR3 reads as CASRYRGFSETQYF.